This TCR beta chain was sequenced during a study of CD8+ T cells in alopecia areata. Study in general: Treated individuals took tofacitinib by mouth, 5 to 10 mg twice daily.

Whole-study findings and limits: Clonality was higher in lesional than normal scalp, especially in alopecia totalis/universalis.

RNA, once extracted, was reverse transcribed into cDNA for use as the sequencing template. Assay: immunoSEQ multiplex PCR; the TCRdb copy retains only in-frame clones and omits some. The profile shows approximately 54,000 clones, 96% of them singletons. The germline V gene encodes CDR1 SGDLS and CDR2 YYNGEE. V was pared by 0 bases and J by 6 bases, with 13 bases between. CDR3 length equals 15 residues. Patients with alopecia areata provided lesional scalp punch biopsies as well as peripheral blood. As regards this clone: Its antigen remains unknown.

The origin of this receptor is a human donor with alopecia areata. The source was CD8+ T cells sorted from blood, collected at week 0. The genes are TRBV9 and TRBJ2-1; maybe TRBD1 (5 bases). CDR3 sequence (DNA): TGTGCCAGCAGCGTAGGGGCAGGGAAGGTCAATGAGCAGTTCTTC. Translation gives CASSVGAGKVNEQFF.